These 29 T cell receptor beta chains originate from one sample sequenced in a study of Ad26.COV2.S vaccination and SARS-CoV-2 variants. Here immunoSEQ multiplex PCR was the method, and the copy in TCRdb shows in-frame clones only, minus some. This table has roughly 240,000 clones, roughly 90% appearing once. Treatment: 15 to 20 received Ad26.COV2.S at low or high dose, single or two shots; several received placebo; per-sample allocation not given. Sampling was performed 63 days after the first vaccine or placebo injection. Sequencing was performed on peripheral blood, taken in a trial of Ad26.COV2.S vaccine versus placebo. All receptors derive from a person aged 18 to 65 who received the Ad26.COV2.S COVID-19 vaccine or a placebo.

Here the CDR3 reads CAGIRGNTGELFF. The CDR3 bases are TGTGCCGGGATCAGGGGAAACACCGGGGAGCTGTTTTTT. The rearrangement uses TRBV12-3 or TRBV12-4 and TRBJ2-2, with a weak D call TRBD1 (6 bases). The CDR3 loop spans 13 amino acids. V was shortened by 11 bases and J by 2 bases, with 12 bases between the two germline ends.

This clone came up a few times. The V and J genes are TRBV7-8 and TRBJ1-5; D remains ambiguous. Germline V gene data show CDR1 as SGHVS and CDR2 as FQNEAQ. Trimming took off 0 bases at V and 1 base at J, with 4 bases between the two ends. CDR3 length equals 14 residues. CDR3 sequence (DNA): TGTGCCAGCAGCTTAGCAGGGAGCAATCAGCCCCAGCATTTT. Translating gives CASSLAGSNQPQHF.

This sequence joins TRBV5-3 and TRBJ2-2; D perhaps matches TRBD2 (5 bases). TRBV5-3 carries the ORF label, with uncertain function. V shed 3 bases and J shed 0 bases, with 9 bases lying between them. The CDR3 contains 15 residues. This CDR3 is CARSSWTANTGELFF. CDR3 bases: TGTGCCAGAAGCTCATGGACTGCGAACACCGGGGAGCTGTTTTTT.

The genes are TRBV19 and TRBJ2-7, with D perhaps TRBD2 (5 bases). This CDR3 contains 15 residues. The V end lost 2 bases, the J end lost 4 bases, and 15 bases lay between the germline ends. Germline V CDR1 and CDR2: LNHDA, SQIVND (reference sequence). CDR3 nucleotides: TGTGCCAGTAGTATAACGGGGTTAGGATTTTACGAGCAGTACTTC. This encodes CASSITGLGFYEQYF.

The chain couples TRBV28 to TRBJ2-3; either TRBD1 or TRBD2 may fit D (5 bases each). This CDR3 is 15 amino acids long. V lost 6 bases, J lost 4 bases, and 17 bases lay in between. Germline V gene lookup returns CDR1 MDHEN and CDR2 SYDVKM. DNA of the CDR3: TGTGCCAGCAGCACCGGGACCCGGTGGGCAGATACGCAGTATTTT. Protein product: CASSTGTRWADTQYF. Full variable domain (missing parts from reference TRBV28 and TRBJ2-3): DVKVTQSSRYLVKRTGEKVFLECVQDMDHENMFWYRQDPGLGLRLIYFSYDVKMKEKGDIPEGYSVSREKKERFSLILESASTNQTSMYLCASSTGTRWADTQYFGPGTRLTVL.

The gene calls are TRBV2 and TRBJ1-5; D is perhaps TRBD1 (5 bases). The germline CDR1 and CDR2 sequences are SNHLY and FYNNEI. V was cut by 8 bases and J by 7 bases, with 18 bases left in between. The CDR3 is 14 amino acids. CDR3 sequence (DNA): TGTGCCAGCTCCGCGGGGGATTTCCGCCAGCCCCAGCATTTT. It translates to CASSAGDFRQPQHF.

The chain links TRBV7-9 to TRBJ1-2, with TRBD1 matching 9 bases. Germline CDR1 is SEHNR and CDR2 is FQNEAQ (reference sequence). CDR3 length: 15 residues. Trimming removed 3 bases from V and 4 bases from J; junction bases left unmatched: 6. The CDR3: CASSFGTGNLYGYTF. CDR3 nucleotides: TGTGCCAGCAGCTTTGGGACAGGGAACCTCTATGGCTACACCTTC.

The genes are TRBV5-4 and TRBJ2-5; TRBD2 aligns across 14 bases. Unmatched junction bases numbered 9, after V lost 4 bases and J lost 7 bases. This CDR3 is built from 16 residues. Per germline, CDR1 SGHNT and CDR2 YYREEE (reference sequence). The CDR3 is CASSTLTSGGDGTQYF. The CDR3 nucleotides read TGTGCCAGCAGCACCTTGACTAGCGGGGGGGACGGGACCCAGTACTTC.

The gene calls are TRBV7-2 and TRBJ2-1; 9 nucleotides align to TRBD2. Germline CDR1 reads SGHTA; CDR2 reads FQGNSA. The CDR3 totals 19 residues. After removal of 0 bases from V and 0 bases from J, the junction contained 9 bases not matched to a gene. The chain's CDR3 is CASSLARLAGSGSYNEQFF. In DNA form, the CDR3 reads TGTGCCAGCAGCTTAGCGAGGCTAGCGGGATCCGGCTCCTACAATGAGCAGTTCTTC.

The genes are TRBV18 and TRBJ1-1; D unresolved. The CDR3 length is 13 residues. V was pared by 4 bases and J by 8 bases, with 14 bases between. Per germline, CDR1 KGHSH and CDR2 LQKENI. The CDR3 nucleotides are TGTGCCAGCTCACGAACAATAGACGGGGAAGCTTTCTTT. The encoded protein is CASSRTIDGEAFF.

This sequence joins TRBV6-5 and TRBJ2-7; 9 bases align to TRBD1. J lost 4 bases, V lost 0 bases, and 7 bases had no gene match. CDR1 is MNHEY, CDR2 SVGAGI, per germline. The CDR3 extends over 16 amino acids. CDR3 in DNA: TGTGCCAGCAGTTACTCGGCAACCGGGACAGGGTACGAGCAGTACTTC. Its protein is CASSYSATGTGYEQYF.

This sequence joins TRBV2 and TRBJ1-5; 7 bases align to TRBD1. The CDR3 has 14 residues. Germline CDR1 reads SNHLY; CDR2 reads FYNNEI. The junction had 4 bases not matched to a gene; V was cut back by 4 bases and J by 4 bases. DNA for the CDR3: TGTGCCAGCAGTGTTACAGGGGCAAATCAGCCCCAGCATTTT. Its translation: CASSVTGANQPQHF.

The rearrangement uses TRBV7-2 and TRBJ2-5; no clear D. V was shortened by 1 base and J by 2 bases, with 14 bases between the two germline ends. Germline CDR1 and CDR2: SGHTA and FQGNSA. This CDR3 has 16 amino acids. CDR3 loop: CASSLVTTSRQETQYF. For the CDR3, the DNA is TGTGCCAGCAGCTTAGTAACCACTTCTAGACAAGAGACCCAGTACTTC.

The rearrangement links TRBV19 to TRBJ1-5; 8 nucleotides agree with TRBD1. The J segment lost 3 bases and the V segment lost 8 bases, leaving 6 bases of the junction unmatched. This CDR3 region has 14 residues. Germline CDR1 reads LNHDA; CDR2 reads SQIVND (reference sequence). The CDR3 DNA reads TGTGCCAGTTCCGGACAGGGTTTCAATCAGCCCCAGCATTTT. This gives the protein CASSGQGFNQPQHF.

The chain links TRBV27 to TRBJ2-7, with 10 positions matching TRBD2. The CDR3 contains 14 residues. V shed 8 bases and J 6 bases; nucleotides not matched to a gene: 10. Germline values: CDR1 MNHEY, CDR2 SMNVEV (reference sequence). The CDR3 here is CASRTSGLTREQYF. As DNA, the CDR3 is TGTGCCAGCCGGACTAGCGGCTTGACTCGCGAGCAGTACTTC.

The gene calls are TRBV4-1 and TRBJ1-5; TRBD1 agrees at 7 bases. Per germline, CDR1 MGHRA and CDR2 YSYEKL. The CDR3 totals 14 residues. Unmatched junction bases numbered 5, after V lost 3 bases and J lost 6 bases. The CDR3 reads CASSHTGEIQPQHF. CDR3 bases: TGCGCCAGCAGCCATACAGGGGAAATTCAGCCCCAGCATTTT.

The chain uses TRBV18 and TRBJ1-1; weak D call: TRBD1 (5 bases). In germline, CDR1 is KGHSH, CDR2 LQKENI. The CDR3 contains 15 residues. The V end was cut by 4 bases, the J end by 1 base, with 13 bases between. The CDR3 nucleotides read TGTGCCAGCTCACTGGGGGGGGAAGGGAACACTGAAGCTTTCTTT. Translated: CASSLGGEGNTEAFF.

V and J are TRBV6-5 and TRBJ2-2, with a weak D call TRBD2 (6 bases). The CDR3 is made up of 14 amino acids. Trimming left V 6 bases short and J 0 bases short, with 8 bases between. Germline V gives CDR1 MNHEY, CDR2 SVGAGI. The DNA for the CDR3 is TGTGCCAGCAGGGGACTGGCGAACACCGGGGAGCTGTTTTTT. The encoded protein is CASRGLANTGELFF.

The J gene is TRBJ1-2, the V gene TRBV19; D is unclear. The CDR3 runs to 15 residues. Germline V gene lookup returns CDR1 LNHDA and CDR2 SQIVND (reference sequence). Trimming removed 6 bases at V and 2 bases at J, with 16 bases between. CDR3 protein: CASRITPGSNYGYTF. The CDR3 nucleotides read TGTGCCAGTAGAATTACGCCGGGGTCCAACTATGGCTACACCTTC.

This clone was counted only a few times. CDR3 nucleotide sequence: TGTGCCAGCAGCTTCGGGCGTAACACCGGGGAGCTGTTTTTT. Translating gives CASSFGRNTGELFF. This rearrangement joins TRBV5-6 to TRBJ2-2, with D unresolved. Germline CDR1 SGHDT, CDR2 YYEEEE. The CDR3 is 14 amino acids. With 2 bases removed from V and 2 bases from J, the gap between germline ends came to 7 bases.

The chain links TRBV7-3 to TRBJ2-7, with 7 nucleotides matching TRBD1. CDR1 and CDR2 (germline): SGHTA, FQGTGA. Germline trimming cut 5 bases from V and 2 bases from J; bases unmatched to any gene: 6. The CDR3 runs to 14 residues. CDR3 amino acids: CASSKTGTAYEQYF. In DNA, the CDR3 is TGTGCCAGCAGCAAAACCGGGACAGCCTACGAGCAGTACTTC.

This clone was counted once. V and J are TRBV7-9 and TRBJ2-7; unclear D gene. The CDR3 runs 12 residues. V was shortened by 6 bases and J by 6 bases, with 12 bases between the two germline ends. Looked up from germline, CDR1 is SEHNR and CDR2 is FQNEAQ (reference sequence). The CDR3 nucleotides are TGTGCCAGCAGATTGGGCCAGCGCGAGCAGTACTTC. Protein sequence: CASRLGQREQYF. The full variable domain, rest sourced from reference TRBV7-9 and TRBJ2-7, is DTGVSQNPRHKITKRGQNVTFRCDPISEHNRLYWYRQTLGQGPEFLTYFQNEAQLEKSRLLSDRFSAERPKGSFSTLEIQRTEQGDSAMYLCASRLGQREQYFGPGTRLTVT.

The gene calls are TRBV5-4 and TRBJ1-2; D possibly corresponds to TRBD1 (5 bases). The CDR3 covers 14 residues. The V gene's germline CDR1 is SGHNT and CDR2 YYREEE (reference sequence). V was cut by 4 bases and J by 4 bases, with 14 bases left in between. CDR3 residues: CASSRPGSFYGYTF. CDR3 nucleotides: TGTGCCAGCAGCCGTCCAGGGTCCTTCTATGGCTACACCTTC. The full variable domain, with the rest looked up from reference TRBV5-4 and TRBJ1-2, is ETGVTQSPTHLIKTRGQQVTLRCSSQSGHNTVSWYQQALGQGPQFIFQYYREEENGRGNFPPRFSGLQFPNYSSELNVNALELDDSALYLCASSRPGSFYGYTFGSGTRLTVV.

The chain recombines TRBV11-2 with TRBJ1-2, with D possibly TRBD1 on 5 matching bases. The V gene's germline CDR1 is SGHAT and CDR2 FQNNGV. This CDR3 region has 16 residues. The ends were cut back, 3 bases at V and 0 bases at J, with 14 bases in the middle. This chain's CDR3 is CASSFVGGSANYGYTF. The CDR3 bases are TGTGCCAGCAGCTTTGTTGGGGGATCGGCTAACTATGGCTACACCTTC.

This chain joins TRBV28 and TRBJ2-7; 11 positions match TRBD2. Germline trimming cut 7 bases from V and 7 bases from J; bases unmatched to any gene: 12. CDR1 MDHEN and CDR2 SYDVKM come from the germline V gene. CDR3 length: 15 residues. Written as DNA, the CDR3 is TGTGCCAGCAACCAATTAGCGGGAGGGCCCGGTGAGCAGTACTTC. Translated, it gives CASNQLAGGPGEQYF.

J is TRBJ1-2 and V is TRBV29-1; 7 nucleotides agree with TRBD1. This CDR3 has 14 residues. Unmatched junction bases numbered 5, after V lost 3 bases and J lost 1 base. Germline V gene data show CDR1 as SQVTM and CDR2 as ANQGSEA. The CDR3 DNA is TGCAGCGTTGACAGAGGGGGCAGTAACTATGGCTACACCTTC. Its translation: CSVDRGGSNYGYTF. Together with reference TRBV29-1 and TRBJ1-2, the CDR3 gives the full variable domain: SAVISQKPSRDICQRGTSLTIQCQVDSQVTMMFWYRQQPGQSLTLIATANQGSEATYESGFVIDKFPISRPNLTFSTLTVSNMSPEDSSIYLCSVDRGGSNYGYTFGSGTRLTVV.

As regards this clone: One end of the junction varies from germline; a read error may be responsible. This chain uses TRBV29-1 with TRBJ1-2; no clear D. This CDR3 is 12 amino acids long. Germline V CDR1 and CDR2: SQVTM, ANQGSEA. The CDR3 loop reads CSVVLPTAVRAF. CDR3 nucleotides: TGCAGCGTTGTCCTGCCTACGGCCGTTCGGGCCTTC.

The chain recombines TRBV19 with TRBJ2-3; D tentatively fits TRBD1 or TRBD2 (6 bases each). This CDR3 is built from 15 residues. From germline, CDR1 is LNHDA and CDR2 SQIVND (reference sequence). Trimming removed 6 bases at V and 3 bases at J, with 16 bases between. The CDR3 spells CASRLGGGGTDTQYF. CDR3 sequence (DNA): TGTGCCAGTAGGCTCGGGGGCGGAGGGACAGATACGCAGTATTTT.

This sequence joins TRBV19 and TRBJ1-1; D is perhaps TRBD1 (6 bases). This CDR3 is 16 amino acids long. Trimming shortened V by 3 bases and J by 6 bases, and 20 bases separated the two germline ends. In germline, CDR1 is LNHDA, CDR2 SQIVND (reference sequence). CDR3 protein: CASSILSGGWGSEAFF. The CDR3 region has the DNA TGTGCCAGTAGTATCTTGAGCGGGGGCTGGGGCTCTGAAGCTTTCTTT. The entire variable domain, with the rest obtained from reference TRBV19 and TRBJ1-1, is as follows: DGGITQSPKYLFRKEGQNVTLSCEQNLNHDAMYWYRQDPGQGLRLIYYSQIVNDFQKGDIAEGYSVSREKKESFPLTVTSAQKNPTAFYLCASSILSGGWGSEAFFGQGTRLTVV.